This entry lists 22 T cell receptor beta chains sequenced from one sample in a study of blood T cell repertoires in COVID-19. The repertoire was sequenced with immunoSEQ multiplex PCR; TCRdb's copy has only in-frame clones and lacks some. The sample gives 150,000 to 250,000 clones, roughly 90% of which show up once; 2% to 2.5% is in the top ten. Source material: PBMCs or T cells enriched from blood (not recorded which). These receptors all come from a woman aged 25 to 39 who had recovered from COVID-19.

The CDR3 DNA reads TGTGCCAGCAGCCAAGGGACTAGCGGGAGCTACGAGCAGTACTTC. This sequence encodes CASSQGTSGSYEQYF. This rearrangement joins TRBV3-1 (or the pseudogene TRBV3-2) to TRBJ2-7, with 13 bases lining up with TRBD2. This CDR3 region has 15 residues. Germline V gene lookup returns CDR1 LGHDT and CDR2 YNNKEL (reference sequence). With 1 base clipped from V and 3 bases from J, the junction kept 0 bases outside the gene matches.

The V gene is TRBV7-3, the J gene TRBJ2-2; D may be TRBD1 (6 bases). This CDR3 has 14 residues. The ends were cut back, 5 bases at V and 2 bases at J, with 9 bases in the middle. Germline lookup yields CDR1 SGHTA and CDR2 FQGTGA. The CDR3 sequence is CASSPGTNTGELFF. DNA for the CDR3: TGTGCCAGCAGCCCCGGGACAAACACCGGGGAGCTGTTTTTT.

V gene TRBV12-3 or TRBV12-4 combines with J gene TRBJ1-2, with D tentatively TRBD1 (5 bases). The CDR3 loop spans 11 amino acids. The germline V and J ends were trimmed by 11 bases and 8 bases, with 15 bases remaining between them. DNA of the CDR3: TGTGCCGTAAATAGGGGTAACGGCTACACCTTC. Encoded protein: CAVNRGNGYTF.

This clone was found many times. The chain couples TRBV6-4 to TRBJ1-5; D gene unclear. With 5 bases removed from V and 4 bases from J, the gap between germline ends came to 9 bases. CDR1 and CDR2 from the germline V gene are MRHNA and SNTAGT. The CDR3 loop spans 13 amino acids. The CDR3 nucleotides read TGTGCCAGCAGTCAGGATCCGAATCAGCCCCAGCATTTT. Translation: CASSQDPNQPQHF.

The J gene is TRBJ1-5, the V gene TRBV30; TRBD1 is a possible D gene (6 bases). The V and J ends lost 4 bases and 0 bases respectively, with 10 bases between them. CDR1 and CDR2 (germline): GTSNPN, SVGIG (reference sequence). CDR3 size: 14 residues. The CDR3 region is CAWNTGNSNQPQHF. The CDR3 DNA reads TGTGCCTGGAATACAGGGAATAGCAATCAGCCCCAGCATTTT.

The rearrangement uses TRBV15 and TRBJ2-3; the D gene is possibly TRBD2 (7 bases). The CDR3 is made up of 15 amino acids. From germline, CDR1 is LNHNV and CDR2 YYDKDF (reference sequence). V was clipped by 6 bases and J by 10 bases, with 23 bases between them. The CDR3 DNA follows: TGTGCCACCAGTTTTGAGTCGGGGGGCCAGATGGCGCAGTATTTT. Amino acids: CATSFESGGQMAQYF.

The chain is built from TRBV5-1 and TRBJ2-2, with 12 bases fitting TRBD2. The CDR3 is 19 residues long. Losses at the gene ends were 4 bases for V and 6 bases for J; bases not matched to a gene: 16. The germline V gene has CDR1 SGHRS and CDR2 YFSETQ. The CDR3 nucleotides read TGCGCCAGCAGCAACGGACTAGCGGGGATTATTCGTGGGGCCGGGGAGCTGTTTTTT. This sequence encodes CASSNGLAGIIRGAGELFF.

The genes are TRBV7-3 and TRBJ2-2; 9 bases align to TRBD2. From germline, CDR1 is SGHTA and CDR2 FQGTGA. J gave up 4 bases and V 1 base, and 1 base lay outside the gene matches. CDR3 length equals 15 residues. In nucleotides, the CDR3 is TGTGCCAGCAGCTTAATAGCGGGGGCCACCGGGGAGCTGTTTTTT. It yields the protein CASSLIAGATGELFF.

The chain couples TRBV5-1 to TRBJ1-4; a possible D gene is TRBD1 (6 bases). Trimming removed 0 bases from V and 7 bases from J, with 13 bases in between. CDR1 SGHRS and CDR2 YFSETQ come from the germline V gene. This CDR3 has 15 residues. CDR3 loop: CASSLGGGSAEKLFF. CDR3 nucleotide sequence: TGCGCCAGCAGCTTGGGAGGGGGTTCGGCTGAAAAACTGTTTTTT.

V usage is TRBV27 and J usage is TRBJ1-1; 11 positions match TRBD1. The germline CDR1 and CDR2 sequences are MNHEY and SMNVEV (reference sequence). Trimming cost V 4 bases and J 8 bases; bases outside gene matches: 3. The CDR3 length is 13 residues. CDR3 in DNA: TGTGCCAGCAGTTGGGGACAGGGGGGAGAAGCTTTCTTT. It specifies CASSWGQGGEAFF.

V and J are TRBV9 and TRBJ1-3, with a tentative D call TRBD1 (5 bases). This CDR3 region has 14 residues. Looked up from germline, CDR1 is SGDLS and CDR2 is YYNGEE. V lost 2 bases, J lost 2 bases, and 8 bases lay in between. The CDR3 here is CASSVGGAGNTIYF. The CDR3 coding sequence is TGTGCCAGCAGCGTGGGAGGGGCTGGAAACACCATATATTTT.

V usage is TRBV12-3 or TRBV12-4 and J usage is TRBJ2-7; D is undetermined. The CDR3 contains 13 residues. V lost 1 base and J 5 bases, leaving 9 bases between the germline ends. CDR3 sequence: CASSLVRGNEQYF. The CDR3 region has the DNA TGTGCCAGCAGTTTAGTTAGAGGCAACGAGCAGTACTTC.

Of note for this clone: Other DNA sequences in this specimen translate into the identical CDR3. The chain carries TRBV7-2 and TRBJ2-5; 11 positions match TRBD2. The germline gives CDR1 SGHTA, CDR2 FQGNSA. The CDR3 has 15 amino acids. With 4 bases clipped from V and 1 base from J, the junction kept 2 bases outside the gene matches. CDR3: CASSSLAGGQETQYF. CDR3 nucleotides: TGTGCCAGCAGCTCGCTAGCGGGGGGCCAAGAGACCCAGTACTTC.

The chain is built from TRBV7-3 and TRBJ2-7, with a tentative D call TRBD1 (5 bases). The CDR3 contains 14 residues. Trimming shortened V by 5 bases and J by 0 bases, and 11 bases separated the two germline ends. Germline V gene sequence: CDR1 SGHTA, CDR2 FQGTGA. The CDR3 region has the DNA TGTGCCAGCAGCAAAGGGGTCTACTCCTACGAGCAGTACTTC. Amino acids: CASSKGVYSYEQYF.

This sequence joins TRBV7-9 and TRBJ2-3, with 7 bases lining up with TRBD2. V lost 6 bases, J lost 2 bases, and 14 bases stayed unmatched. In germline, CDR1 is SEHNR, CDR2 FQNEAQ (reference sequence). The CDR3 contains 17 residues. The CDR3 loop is CASSSKPGGFFTDTQYF. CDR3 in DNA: TGTGCCAGCAGTTCAAAGCCGGGAGGCTTCTTCACAGATACGCAGTATTTT. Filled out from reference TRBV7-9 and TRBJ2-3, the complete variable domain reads DTGVSQNPRHKITKRGQNVTFRCDPISEHNRLYWYRQTLGQGPEFLTYFQNEAQLEKSRLLSDRFSAERPKGSFSTLEIQRTEQGDSAMYLCASSSKPGGFFTDTQYFGPGTRLTVL.

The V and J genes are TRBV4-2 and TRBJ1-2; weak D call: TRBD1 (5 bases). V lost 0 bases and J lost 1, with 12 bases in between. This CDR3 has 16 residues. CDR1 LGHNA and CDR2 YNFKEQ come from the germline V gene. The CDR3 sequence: CASSQEFPGINYGYTF. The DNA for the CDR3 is TGTGCCAGCAGCCAAGAATTCCCAGGGATTAACTATGGCTACACCTTC.

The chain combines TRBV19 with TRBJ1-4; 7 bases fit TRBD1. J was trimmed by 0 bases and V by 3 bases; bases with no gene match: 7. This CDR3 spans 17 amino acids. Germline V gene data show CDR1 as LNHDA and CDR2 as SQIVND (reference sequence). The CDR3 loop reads CASSIRTGVATNEKLFF. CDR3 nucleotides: TGTGCCAGTAGTATCCGGACAGGCGTGGCAACTAATGAAAAACTGTTTTTT.

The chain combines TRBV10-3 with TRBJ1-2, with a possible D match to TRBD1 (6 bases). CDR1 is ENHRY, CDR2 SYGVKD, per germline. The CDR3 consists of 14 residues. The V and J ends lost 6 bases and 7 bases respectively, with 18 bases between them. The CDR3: CAISPSGGDGGYTF. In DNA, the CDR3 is TGTGCCATCAGCCCCTCGGGGGGCGATGGTGGCTACACCTTC.

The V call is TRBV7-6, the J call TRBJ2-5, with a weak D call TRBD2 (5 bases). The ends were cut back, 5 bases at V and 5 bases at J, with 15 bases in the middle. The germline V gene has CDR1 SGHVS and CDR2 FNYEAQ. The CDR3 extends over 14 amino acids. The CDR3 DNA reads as TGTGCCAGCAGCCTAGAACGGAGGCTCGAGACCCAGTACTTC. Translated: CASSLERRLETQYF.

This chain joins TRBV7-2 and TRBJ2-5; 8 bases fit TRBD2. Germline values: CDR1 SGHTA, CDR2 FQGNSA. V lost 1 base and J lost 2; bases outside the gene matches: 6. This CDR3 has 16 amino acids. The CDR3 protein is CASSLDVSGVQETQYF. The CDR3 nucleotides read TGTGCCAGCAGCTTAGATGTTAGCGGGGTACAAGAGACCCAGTACTTC.

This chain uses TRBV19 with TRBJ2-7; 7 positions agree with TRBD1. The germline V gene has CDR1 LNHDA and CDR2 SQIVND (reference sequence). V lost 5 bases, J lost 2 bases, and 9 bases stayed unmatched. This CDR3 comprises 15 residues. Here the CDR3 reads CASSGRDSLPYEQYF. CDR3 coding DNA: TGTGCCAGTAGTGGCCGGGACAGCCTTCCCTACGAGCAGTACTTC.

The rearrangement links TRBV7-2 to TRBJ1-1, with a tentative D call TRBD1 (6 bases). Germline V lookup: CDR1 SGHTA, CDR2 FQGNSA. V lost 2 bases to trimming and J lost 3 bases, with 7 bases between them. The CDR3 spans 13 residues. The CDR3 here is CASSLSGDTEAFF. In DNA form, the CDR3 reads TGTGCCAGCAGCTTATCAGGGGACACTGAAGCTTTCTTT. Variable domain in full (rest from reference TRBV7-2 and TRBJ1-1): GAGVSQSPSNKVTEKGKDVELRCDPISGHTALYWYRQSLGQGLEFLIYFQGNSAPDKSGLPSDRFSAERTGGSVSTLTIQRTQQEDSAVYLCASSLSGDTEAFFGQGTRLTVV.